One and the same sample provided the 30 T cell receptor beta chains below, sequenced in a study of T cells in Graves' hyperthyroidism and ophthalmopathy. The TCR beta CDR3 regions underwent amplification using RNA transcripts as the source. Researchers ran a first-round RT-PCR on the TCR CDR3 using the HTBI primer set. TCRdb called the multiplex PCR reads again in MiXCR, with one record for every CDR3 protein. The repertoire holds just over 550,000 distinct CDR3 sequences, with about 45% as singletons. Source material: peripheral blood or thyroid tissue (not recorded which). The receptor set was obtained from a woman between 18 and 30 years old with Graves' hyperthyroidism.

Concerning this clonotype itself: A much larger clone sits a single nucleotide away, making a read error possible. Written as DNA, the CDR3 is TGTGCCACAAGACTAGCGGGAGTTCACACCGGGGATCTGTTTTTT. Translating gives CATRLAGVHTGDLFF. J is TRBJ2-2 and V is TRBV15, with 12 bases aligning to TRBD2. This CDR3 comprises 15 residues. Germline CDR1 is LNHNV and CDR2 is YYDKDF (reference sequence). Full variable domain (missing parts from reference TRBV15 and TRBJ2-2): DAMVIQNPRYQVTQFGKPVTLSCSQTLNHNVMYWYQQKSSQAPKLLFHYYDKDFNNEADTPDNFQSRRPNTSFCFLDIRSPGLGDTAMYLCATRLAGVHTGDLFFGEGSRLTVL.

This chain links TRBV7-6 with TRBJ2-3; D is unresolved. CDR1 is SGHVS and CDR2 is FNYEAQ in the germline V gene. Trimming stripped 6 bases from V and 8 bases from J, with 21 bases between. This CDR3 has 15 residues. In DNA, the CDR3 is TGTGCCAGCAGTTACTCGACGTTCCAGCGTTCTACGCAGTATTTT. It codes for CASSYSTFQRSTQYF.

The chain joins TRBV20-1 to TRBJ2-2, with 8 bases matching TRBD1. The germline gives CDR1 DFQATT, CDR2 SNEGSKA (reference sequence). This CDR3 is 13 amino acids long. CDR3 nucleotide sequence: TGCAGCGCTGGACAGGGAAACACCGGGGAGCTGTTTTTT. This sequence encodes CSAGQGNTGELFF.

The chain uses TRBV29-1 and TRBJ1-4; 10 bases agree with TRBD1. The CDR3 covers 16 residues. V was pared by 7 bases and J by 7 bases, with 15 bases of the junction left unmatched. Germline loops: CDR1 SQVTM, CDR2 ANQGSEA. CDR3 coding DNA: TGCAGCGCGGCCGGGACAGGGGATAGAGGCACTGAAAAACTGTTTTTT. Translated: CSAAGTGDRGTEKLFF. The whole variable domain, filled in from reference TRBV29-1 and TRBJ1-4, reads SAVISQKPSRDICQRGTSLTIQCQVDSQVTMMFWYRQQPGQSLTLIATANQGSEATYESGFVIDKFPISRPNLTFSTLTVSNMSPEDSSIYLCSAAGTGDRGTEKLFFGSGTQLSVL.

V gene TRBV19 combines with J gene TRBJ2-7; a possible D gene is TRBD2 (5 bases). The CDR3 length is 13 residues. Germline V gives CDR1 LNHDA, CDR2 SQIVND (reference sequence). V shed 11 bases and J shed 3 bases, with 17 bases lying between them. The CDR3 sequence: CAWSWSAGYEQYF. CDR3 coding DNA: TGTGCCTGGAGTTGGTCGGCGGGCTACGAGCAGTACTTC.

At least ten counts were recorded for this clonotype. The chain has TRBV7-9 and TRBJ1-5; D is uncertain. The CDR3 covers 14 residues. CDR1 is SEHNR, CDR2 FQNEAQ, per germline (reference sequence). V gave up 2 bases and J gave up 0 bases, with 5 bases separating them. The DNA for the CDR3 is TGTGCCAGCAGCTTATGGGGTAGCAATCAGCCCCAGCATTTT. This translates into CASSLWGSNQPQHF.

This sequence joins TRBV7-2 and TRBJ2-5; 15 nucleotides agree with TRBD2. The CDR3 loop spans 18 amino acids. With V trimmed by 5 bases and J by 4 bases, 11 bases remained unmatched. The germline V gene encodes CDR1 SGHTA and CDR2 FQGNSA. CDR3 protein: CASSLRTSGRARGETQYF. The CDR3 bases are TGTGCCAGCAGCCTACGGACTAGCGGGAGGGCCAGGGGAGAGACCCAGTACTTC. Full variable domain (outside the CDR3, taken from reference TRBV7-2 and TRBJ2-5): GAGVSQSPSNKVTEKGKDVELRCDPISGHTALYWYRQSLGQGLEFLIYFQGNSAPDKSGLPSDRFSAERTGGSVSTLTIQRTQQEDSAVYLCASSLRTSGRARGETQYFGPGTRLLVL.

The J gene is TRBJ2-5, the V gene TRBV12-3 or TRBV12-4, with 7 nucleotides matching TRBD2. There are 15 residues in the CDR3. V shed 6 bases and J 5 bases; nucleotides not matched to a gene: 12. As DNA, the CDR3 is TGTGCCAGCAGCTCTAGCGGAGCCGAGAGGGAGACCCAGTACTTC. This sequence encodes CASSSSGAERETQYF.

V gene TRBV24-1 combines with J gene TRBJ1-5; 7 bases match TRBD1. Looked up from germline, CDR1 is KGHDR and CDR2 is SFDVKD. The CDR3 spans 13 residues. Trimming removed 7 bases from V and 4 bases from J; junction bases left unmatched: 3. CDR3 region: CATRDRVNQPQHF. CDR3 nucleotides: TGTGCCACCAGAGACAGGGTGAATCAGCCCCAGCATTTT.

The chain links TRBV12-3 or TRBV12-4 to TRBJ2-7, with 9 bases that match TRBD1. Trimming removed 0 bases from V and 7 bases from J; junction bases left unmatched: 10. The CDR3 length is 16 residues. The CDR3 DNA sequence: TGTGCCAGCAGTTTAGCGAGGGACAGGGTCAATGGGGAGCAGTACTTC. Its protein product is CASSLARDRVNGEQYF.

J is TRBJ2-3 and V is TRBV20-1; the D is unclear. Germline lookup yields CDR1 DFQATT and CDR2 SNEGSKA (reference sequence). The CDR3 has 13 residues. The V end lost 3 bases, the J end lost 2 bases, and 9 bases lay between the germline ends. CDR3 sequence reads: CSASRRNTDTQYF. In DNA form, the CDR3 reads TGCAGTGCTAGTAGGCGGAACACAGATACGCAGTATTTT.

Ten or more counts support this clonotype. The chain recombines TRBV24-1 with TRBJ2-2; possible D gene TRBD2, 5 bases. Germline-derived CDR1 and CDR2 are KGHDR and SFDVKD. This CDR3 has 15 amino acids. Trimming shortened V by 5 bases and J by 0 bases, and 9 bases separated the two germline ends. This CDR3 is CATSAGGSNTGELFF. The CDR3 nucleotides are TGTGCCACCAGTGCGGGCGGGTCGAACACCGGGGAGCTGTTTTTT.

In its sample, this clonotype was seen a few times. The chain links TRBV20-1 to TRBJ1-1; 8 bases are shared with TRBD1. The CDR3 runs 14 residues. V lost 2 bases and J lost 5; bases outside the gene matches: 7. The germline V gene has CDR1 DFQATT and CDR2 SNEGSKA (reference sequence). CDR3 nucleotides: TGCAGTGCTAGAAGGACAGGGACGAGGACTGAAGCTTTCTTT. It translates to CSARRTGTRTEAFF.

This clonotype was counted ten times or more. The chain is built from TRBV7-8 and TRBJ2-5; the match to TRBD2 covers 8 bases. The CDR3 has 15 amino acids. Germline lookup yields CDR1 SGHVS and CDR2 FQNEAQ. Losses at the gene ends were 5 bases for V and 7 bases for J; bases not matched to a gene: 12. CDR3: CASSPGGAGGGTQYF. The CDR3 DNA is TGTGCCAGCAGCCCCGGGGGGGCGGGAGGAGGGACCCAGTACTTC.

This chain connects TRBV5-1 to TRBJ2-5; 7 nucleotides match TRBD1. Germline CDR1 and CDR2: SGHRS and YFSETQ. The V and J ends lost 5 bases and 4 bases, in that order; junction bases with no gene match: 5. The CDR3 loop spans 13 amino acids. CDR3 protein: CASRTGHRETQYF. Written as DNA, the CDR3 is TGCGCCAGCAGGACAGGGCATCGAGAGACCCAGTACTTC.

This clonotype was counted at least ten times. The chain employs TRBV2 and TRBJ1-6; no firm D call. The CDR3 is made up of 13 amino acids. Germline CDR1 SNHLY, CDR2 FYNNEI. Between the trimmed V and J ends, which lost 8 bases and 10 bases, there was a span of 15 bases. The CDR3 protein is CASGLTVESPLHF. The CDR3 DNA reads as TGTGCCAGCGGTTTAACAGTAGAGTCACCCCTCCACTTT.

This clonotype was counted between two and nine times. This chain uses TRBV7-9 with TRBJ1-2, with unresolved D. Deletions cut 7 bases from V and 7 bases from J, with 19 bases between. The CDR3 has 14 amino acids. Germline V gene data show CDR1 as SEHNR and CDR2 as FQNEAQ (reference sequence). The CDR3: CASNTKDNFGGYTF. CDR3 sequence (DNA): TGTGCCAGCAATACAAAAGACAATTTCGGTGGCTACACCTTC.

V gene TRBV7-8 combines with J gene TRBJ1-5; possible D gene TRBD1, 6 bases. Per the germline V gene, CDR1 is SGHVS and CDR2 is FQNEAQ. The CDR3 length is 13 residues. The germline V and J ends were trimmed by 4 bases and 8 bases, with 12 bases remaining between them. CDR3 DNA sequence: TGTGCCAGCAGCTCCGGGACAAAGGAGCCCCAGCATTTT. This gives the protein CASSSGTKEPQHF.

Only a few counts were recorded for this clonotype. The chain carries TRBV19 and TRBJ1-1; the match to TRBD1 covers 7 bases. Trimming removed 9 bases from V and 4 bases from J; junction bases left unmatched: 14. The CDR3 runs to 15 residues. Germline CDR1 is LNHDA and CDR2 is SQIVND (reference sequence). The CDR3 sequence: CASRAPYRGGTEAFF. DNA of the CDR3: TGTGCCAGCAGAGCACCTTACAGGGGTGGCACTGAAGCTTTCTTT.

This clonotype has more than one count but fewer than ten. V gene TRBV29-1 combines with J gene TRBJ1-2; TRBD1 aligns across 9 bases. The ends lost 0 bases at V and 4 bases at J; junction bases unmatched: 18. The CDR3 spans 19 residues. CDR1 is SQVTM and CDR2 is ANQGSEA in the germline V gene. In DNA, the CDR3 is TGCAGCGTTGAAGATGTTCTATTGGACAGGGGATTCCGCATCTATGGCTACACCTTC. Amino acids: CSVEDVLLDRGFRIYGYTF. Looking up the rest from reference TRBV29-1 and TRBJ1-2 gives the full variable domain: SAVISQKPSRDICQRGTSLTIQCQVDSQVTMMFWYRQQPGQSLTLIATANQGSEATYESGFVIDKFPISRPNLTFSTLTVSNMSPEDSSIYLCSVEDVLLDRGFRIYGYTFGSGTRLTVV.

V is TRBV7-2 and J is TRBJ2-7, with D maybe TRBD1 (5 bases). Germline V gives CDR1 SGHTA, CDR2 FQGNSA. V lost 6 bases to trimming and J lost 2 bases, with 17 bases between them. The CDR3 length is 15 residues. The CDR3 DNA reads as TGTGCCAGCAGTTTATTTGGGGCCGGAACCTACGAGCAGTACTTC. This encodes CASSLFGAGTYEQYF.

DNA of the CDR3: TGCGCCAGCAGCTTGACTACAGCGTTTCGCTACGAGCAGTACTTC. Encoded protein: CASSLTTAFRYEQYF. The chain is built from TRBV5-1 and TRBJ2-7, with unresolved D. CDR3 length: 15 residues. Germline V gene sequence: CDR1 SGHRS, CDR2 YFSETQ. V lost 1 base to trimming and J lost 3 bases, with 14 bases between them.

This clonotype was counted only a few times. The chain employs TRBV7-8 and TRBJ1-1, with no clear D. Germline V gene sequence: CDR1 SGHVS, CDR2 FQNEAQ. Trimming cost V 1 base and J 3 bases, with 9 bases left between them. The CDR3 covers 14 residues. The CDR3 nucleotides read TGTGCCAGCAGCTTAGTTCGGATCGACACTGAAGCTTTCTTT. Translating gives CASSLVRIDTEAFF.

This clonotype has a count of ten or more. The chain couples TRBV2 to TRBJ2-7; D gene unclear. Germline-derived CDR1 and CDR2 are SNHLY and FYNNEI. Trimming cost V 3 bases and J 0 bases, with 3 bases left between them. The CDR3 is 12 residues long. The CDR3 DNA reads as TGTGCCAGCAGTGAGTACTCCTACGAGCAGTACTTC. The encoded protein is CASSEYSYEQYF. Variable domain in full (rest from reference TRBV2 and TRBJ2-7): EPEVTQTPSHQVTQMGQEVILRCVPISNHLYFYWYRQILGQKVEFLVSFYNNEISEKSEIFDDQFSVERPDGSNFTLKIRSTKLEDSAMYFCASSEYSYEQYFGPGTRLTVT.

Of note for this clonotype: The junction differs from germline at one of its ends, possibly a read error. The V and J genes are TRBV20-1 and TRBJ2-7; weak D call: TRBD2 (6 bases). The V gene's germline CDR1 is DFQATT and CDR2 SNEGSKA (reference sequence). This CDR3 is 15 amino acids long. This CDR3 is CSASSQAGLSNEQYF. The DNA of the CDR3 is TGCAGTGCTAGTTCCCAAGCGGGCCTCTCCAACGAGCAGTACTTC.

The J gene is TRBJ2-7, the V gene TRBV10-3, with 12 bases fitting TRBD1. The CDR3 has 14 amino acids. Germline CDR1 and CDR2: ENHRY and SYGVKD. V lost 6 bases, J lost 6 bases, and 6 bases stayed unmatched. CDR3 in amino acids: CAISPGTGGGEQYF. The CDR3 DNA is TGTGCCATCAGCCCCGGGACAGGGGGCGGCGAGCAGTACTTC.

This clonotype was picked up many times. The CDR3 DNA is TGTGCCAGCAGTGTCCCGGGACGCCGGGATGGCTACACCTTC. This sequence encodes CASSVPGRRDGYTF. The V gene is TRBV25-1, the J gene TRBJ1-2; tentative D call: TRBD1 (5 bases). Trimming shortened V by 4 bases and J by 6 bases, and 15 bases separated the two germline ends. This CDR3 has 14 amino acids. Per germline, CDR1 MGHDK and CDR2 SYGVNS.

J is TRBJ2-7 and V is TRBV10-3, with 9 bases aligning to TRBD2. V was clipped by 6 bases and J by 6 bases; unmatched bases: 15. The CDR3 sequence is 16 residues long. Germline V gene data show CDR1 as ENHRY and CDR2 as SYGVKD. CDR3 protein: CAIRRSSGTAAREQYF. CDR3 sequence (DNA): TGTGCCATCAGACGTTCTAGCGGGACAGCGGCTCGCGAGCAGTACTTC.

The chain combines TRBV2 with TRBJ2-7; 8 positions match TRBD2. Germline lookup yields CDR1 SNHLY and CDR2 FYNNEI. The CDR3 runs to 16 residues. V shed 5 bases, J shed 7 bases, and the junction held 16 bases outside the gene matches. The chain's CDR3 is CASSREELAVLGEQYF. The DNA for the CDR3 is TGTGCCAGCAGTCGCGAGGAACTAGCGGTGCTGGGGGAGCAGTACTTC.

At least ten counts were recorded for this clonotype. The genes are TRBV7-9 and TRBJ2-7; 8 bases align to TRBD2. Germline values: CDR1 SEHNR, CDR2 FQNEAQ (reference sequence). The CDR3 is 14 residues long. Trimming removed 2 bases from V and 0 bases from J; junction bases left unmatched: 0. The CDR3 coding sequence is TGTGCCAGCAGCTTAAGCGGGAGCTCCTACGAGCAGTACTTC. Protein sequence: CASSLSGSSYEQYF.